This T cell receptor (beta chain) was identified in a study of cytomegalovirus exposure and HLA in healthy donors (dated by TCRdb to about 2017). About the full investigation: According to a later analysis, one platform produced both the 100 to 150 validation repertoires and the roughly 660 repertoires of the first cohort. The study was designed to test whether signatures of past pathogen exposure could be identified by cataloging public T cell receptors. A separate validation cohort of over 95 different subjects was used in addition to the roughly 620-subject first cohort. The study combined high-throughput TCR immunosequencing, statistical association of individual TCRs with disease status, and machine learning to predict cytomegalovirus infection status. Summary of the overall study and its limitations: Subsequent analysis determined that TCRs grouped into clusters in the first cohort also showed a tendency toward co-occurrence across the 90 to 150 validation repertoires, and 94% of cluster scores exceeded 0. Cytomegalovirus status was reported to be diagnosed by the classifier with high specificity and sensitivity in both the original and validation cohorts. A few of the identified cytomegalovirus-associated TCR beta chains were confirmed in vitro to be specific for cytomegalovirus antigens. According to the authors, the approach could potentially be generalized to other disease states and immunological phenotypes. Across donors, most TCR sequences were observed very rarely, whereas some public TCRs were present in many individuals. In the study, 150 to 200 TCR beta chains were listed as associated with cytomegalovirus. A later analysis lacked HLA typing for the validation cohort, so it scored co-occurrence in that cohort across all 120 or so repertoires.

Donors formed part of the validation cohort, which comprised about 130 subjects and was distinct from the first cohort of over 500 subjects. About this clone itself: It has no known antigen specificity. No clone much larger than this one lies a single base away; base qualities are absent.

The library was made by the immunoSEQ multiplex PCR assay. The study's processing was this. A statistical classification framework was built to diagnose cytomegalovirus status from the catalog of TCR beta chain sequences. The table was pulled from immuneACCESS by TCRdb, which kept in-frame rearrangements only. Such tables lose some clones; where checked, under half of the loss comes from unresolved V genes, and the rest has no known cause. That table gives V, J and clone size, and the DNA gave D and trimming. For this sample the table gives 180,000 or so clones, of which approximately 89% were detected only once. Approximately 2.6% of the sample is held by the ten biggest clonotypes. The sample taken for sequencing was PBMCs. This clonotype was sampled from a man between 18 and 29 years old in good health and CMV-seropositive.

CDR3 protein: CASGGTYRAYEQYF. The DNA sequence follows: TGTGCTAGTGGTGGGACTTACCGCGCCTACGAGCAGTACTTC. Rearrangement joined TRBV12-5 to TRBJ2-7; the D gene is possibly TRBD2, with 6 bases matching. In the germline V gene, CDR1 corresponds to LGHNT and CDR2 to FRNRAP. Measured from the cysteine to the phenylalanine, the CDR3 is 14 residues long. Only CDR3 DNA is held: 42 bases, read in frame from base 1. V is cut by 5 bases and J by 2 bases, and the space between the germline ends is 13 bases.